What follows are 31 T cell receptor beta chains derived from one specimen sequenced in a study of response to subunit inactivated influenza vaccine. TCRdb used MiXCR to reprocess the RT-PCR reads, holding one entry per CDR3 protein. Among about 650,000 distinct CDR3 sequences listed, 15% to 19% were seen once. Specimen: PBMCs from blood, collected 12 days after vaccination. The receptors derive from a middle-aged man who received an inactivated influenza vaccine.

V gene TRBV7-9 combines with J gene TRBJ2-2; D gene unclear. The CDR3 totals 14 residues. The ends were cut back, 2 bases at V and 6 bases at J, with 10 bases in the middle. The germline gives CDR1 SEHNR, CDR2 FQNEAQ (reference sequence). CDR3 bases: TGTGCCAGCAGCTTATCGGGCAGCCCCGGGGAGCTGTTTTTT. As protein: CASSLSGSPGELFF. The full variable domain, with the rest looked up from reference TRBV7-9 and TRBJ2-2, is DTGVSQNPRHKITKRGQNVTFRCDPISEHNRLYWYRQTLGQGPEFLTYFQNEAQLEKSRLLSDRFSAERPKGSFSTLEIQRTEQGDSAMYLCASSLSGSPGELFFGEGSRLTVL.

V usage is TRBV4-1 and J usage is TRBJ1-2; TRBD1 aligns across 12 bases. J lost 7 bases, V lost 5 bases, and 8 bases had no gene match. The CDR3 is 15 amino acids. Germline CDR1 reads MGHRA; CDR2 reads YSYEKL. The chain's CDR3 is CASSNWDRGQLGYTF. The CDR3 DNA is TGCGCCAGCAGCAACTGGGACAGGGGGCAGCTTGGCTACACCTTC.

V usage is TRBV7-2 and J usage is TRBJ2-2; maybe TRBD2 (5 bases). This CDR3 has 12 amino acids. The ends were cut back, 3 bases at V and 7 bases at J, with 6 bases in the middle. Germline assignment: CDR1 SGHTA and CDR2 FQGNSA. The CDR3 region has the DNA TGTGCCAGCAGCTTCCGGGGCGGGGAGCTGTTTTTT. Translation: CASSFRGGELFF. The full variable domain, rest sourced from reference TRBV7-2 and TRBJ2-2, is GAGVSQSPSNKVTEKGKDVELRCDPISGHTALYWYRQSLGQGLEFLIYFQGNSAPDKSGLPSDRFSAERTGGSVSTLTIQRTQQEDSAVYLCASSFRGGELFFGEGSRLTVL.

This rearrangement joins TRBV4-2 to TRBJ2-7; TRBD1 might be the D (6 bases). The CDR3 contains 16 residues. The V gene's germline CDR1 is LGHNA and CDR2 YNFKEQ. V dropped 0 bases and J dropped 4 bases, with 16 bases sitting between them. Here the CDR3 reads CASSQDWGQGSYEQYF. The CDR3 DNA is TGTGCCAGCAGCCAAGATTGGGGCCAGGGGAGTTACGAGCAGTACTTC.

CDR3 amino acids: CSVLSVEGNGGYTF. In nucleotides, the CDR3 is TGCAGTGTGCTTTCTGTCGAGGGGAATGGGGGCTACACCTTC. This chain joins TRBV20-1 and TRBJ1-2; D perhaps matches TRBD1 (5 bases). The V and J ends lost 7 bases and 8 bases respectively, with 23 bases between them. Germline assignment: CDR1 DFQATT and CDR2 SNEGSKA (reference sequence). The CDR3 runs to 14 residues.

This clonotype came up a few times. The DNA for the CDR3 is TGTGCCAGCAGCTTAGGTGGGGGACTCACTGAAGCTTTCTTT. Translating gives CASSLGGGLTEAFF. V and J are TRBV11-2 and TRBJ1-1, with D maybe TRBD1 (5 bases). Trimming removed 1 base at V and 4 bases at J, with 10 bases between. The CDR3 sequence is 14 residues long. In germline, CDR1 is SGHAT, CDR2 FQNNGV.

The rearrangement links TRBV10-3 to TRBJ2-5; 9 nucleotides agree with TRBD1. The germline CDR1 and CDR2 sequences are ENHRY and SYGVKD. V lost 7 bases to trimming and J lost 4 bases; unmatched junction nucleotides: 7. There are 14 residues in the CDR3. The CDR3 region has the DNA TGTGCCATCAACCGCGGGACAGGGCGAGAGACCCAGTACTTC. This translates into CAINRGTGRETQYF.

This clonotype was picked up a small number of times. This chain connects TRBV20-1 to TRBJ2-7; 10 positions match TRBD2. With 3 bases clipped from V and 3 bases from J, the junction kept 5 bases outside the gene matches. Germline CDR1 is DFQATT and CDR2 is SNEGSKA (reference sequence). CDR3 length: 14 amino acids. For the CDR3, the DNA is TGCAGTGCTAGTAGGCCTAGCGGGGGCTACGAGCAGTACTTC. This codes for CSASRPSGGYEQYF.

The rearrangement links TRBV7-9 to TRBJ2-7; D possibly corresponds to TRBD1 (5 bases). Between the trimmed V and J ends, which lost 4 bases and 5 bases, there was a span of 18 bases. CDR1 and CDR2 from the germline V gene are SEHNR and FQNEAQ (reference sequence). The CDR3 loop spans 15 amino acids. The CDR3 nucleotides are TGTGCCAGCAGCTACCATACCGCAGGGTCCGACGAGCAGTACTTC. It yields the protein CASSYHTAGSDEQYF.

This chain joins TRBV7-9 and TRBJ2-5; maybe TRBD1 (6 bases). Trimming cost V 8 bases and J 5 bases, with 15 bases left between them. This CDR3 has 13 amino acids. CDR1 SEHNR and CDR2 FQNEAQ come from the germline V gene (reference sequence). The CDR3 is CASGTGRWETQYF. CDR3 sequence (DNA): TGTGCCAGCGGAACAGGGCGTTGGGAGACCCAGTACTTC. The full variable domain, its missing parts supplied by reference TRBV7-9 and TRBJ2-5, is DTGVSQNPRHKITKRGQNVTFRCDPISEHNRLYWYRQTLGQGPEFLTYFQNEAQLEKSRLLSDRFSAERPKGSFSTLEIQRTEQGDSAMYLCASGTGRWETQYFGPGTRLLVL.

The chain carries TRBV25-1 and TRBJ2-7; a possible D gene is TRBD1 (6 bases). Germline CDR1 MGHDK, CDR2 SYGVNS. Trimming pared 7 bases from V and 6 bases from J, leaving 19 bases between. The CDR3 spans 14 residues. CDR3 sequence (DNA): TGTGCCAGCATGAGGACAGTGGACCTCGGCGAGCAGTACTTC. Its protein product is CASMRTVDLGEQYF.

This clonotype has a handful of counts. V usage is TRBV10-3 and J usage is TRBJ2-3; 9 bases match TRBD1. The V segment lost 7 bases and the J segment 0 bases; nucleotides outside the gene matches: 2. The CDR3 covers 14 residues. Per the germline V gene, CDR1 is ENHRY and CDR2 is SYGVKD. CDR3 sequence: CAIKTGGSTDTQYF. Written as DNA, the CDR3 is TGTGCCATCAAGACAGGGGGGAGCACAGATACGCAGTATTTT.

A remark on this clonotype: An end of the junction differs from the germline gene, which may be a read error. The CDR3 protein is CASSLNAQGVAGELFF. The CDR3 nucleotides read TGCGCCAGCAGCTTGAACGCGCAGGGAGTGGCCGGGGAGCTCTTTTTT. The chain uses TRBV5-1 and TRBJ2-2; D may be TRBD1 or TRBD2 (5 bases each). The CDR3 totals 16 residues. Germline loops: CDR1 SGHRS, CDR2 YFSETQ.

This clonotype was found a few times. The V call is TRBV6-2 or TRBV6-3, the J call TRBJ1-1; D is undetermined. V was pared by 0 bases and J by 5 bases, with 16 bases between. From germline, CDR1 is MNHEY and CDR2 SVGEGT. The CDR3 consists of 16 residues. CDR3 amino acids: CASSYSETLPGTEAFF. In DNA form, the CDR3 reads TGTGCCAGCAGTTACTCGGAGACCTTACCAGGTACTGAAGCTTTCTTT.

This clonotype was seen a few times. The chain carries TRBV20-1 and TRBJ2-5; a weak D match, TRBD2 (6 bases). CDR3 length: 15 amino acids. Trimming removed 3 bases from V and 1 base from J, with 15 bases in between. Germline loops: CDR1 DFQATT, CDR2 SNEGSKA (reference sequence). The CDR3: CSASRGGNTQETQYF. CDR3 sequence (DNA): TGCAGTGCTAGTCGGGGCGGGAACACCCAAGAGACCCAGTACTTC.

This chain links TRBV12-3 or TRBV12-4 with TRBJ2-4; 9 nucleotides agree with TRBD1. J was trimmed by 10 bases and V by 6 bases; bases with no gene match: 13. This CDR3 comprises 15 residues. The CDR3 DNA reads TGTGCCAGCAGCGCTACGGGACAGGGACGATTTATTCAGTACTTC. Amino acid sequence: CASSATGQGRFIQYF.

This clonotype came up a few times. The J gene is TRBJ2-3, the V gene TRBV7-9, with D possibly TRBD2 on 5 matching bases. Germline V CDR1 and CDR2: SEHNR, FQNEAQ (reference sequence). The CDR3 runs to 15 residues. V was pared by 2 bases and J by 3 bases, with 12 bases between. The CDR3 is CASSLSGRGTDTQYF. The DNA of the CDR3 is TGTGCCAGCAGCTTAAGTGGGAGAGGGACAGATACGCAGTATTTT. The full variable domain, rest sourced from reference TRBV7-9 and TRBJ2-3, is DTGVSQNPRHKITKRGQNVTFRCDPISEHNRLYWYRQTLGQGPEFLTYFQNEAQLEKSRLLSDRFSAERPKGSFSTLEIQRTEQGDSAMYLCASSLSGRGTDTQYFGPGTRLTVL.

There are a few counts of this clonotype. This chain connects TRBV4-1 to TRBJ2-1, with D tentatively TRBD1 or TRBD2 (5 bases each). The germline V and J ends were trimmed by 3 bases and 10 bases, with 25 bases remaining between them. Germline-derived CDR1 and CDR2 are MGHRA and YSYEKL. CDR3 length: 17 residues. The CDR3 coding sequence is TGCGCCAGCAGCCAGAGCGGTTCAGGGCTCATACAAAGCGAGCAGTTCTTC. This translates into CASSQSGSGLIQSEQFF.

V is TRBV7-2 and J is TRBJ2-7, with TRBD2 matching 7 bases. The CDR3 spans 15 residues. The germline V gene has CDR1 SGHTA and CDR2 FQGNSA. The junction had 5 bases not matched to a gene; V was cut back by 1 base and J by 2 bases. CDR3: CASSLGNGRTYEQYF. CDR3 DNA: TGTGCCAGCAGCTTAGGGAACGGGAGGACCTACGAGCAGTACTTC.

V is TRBV7-2 and J is TRBJ2-1; the D gene is possibly TRBD1 (6 bases). The CDR3 contains 16 residues. Germline assignment: CDR1 SGHTA and CDR2 FQGNSA. Trimming removed 1 base at V and 4 bases at J, with 14 bases between. Here the CDR3 reads CASSLGMARGYNEQFF. In nucleotides, the CDR3 is TGTGCCAGCAGCTTAGGCATGGCCAGGGGATACAATGAGCAGTTCTTC. Looking up the rest from reference TRBV7-2 and TRBJ2-1 gives the full variable domain: GAGVSQSPSNKVTEKGKDVELRCDPISGHTALYWYRQSLGQGLEFLIYFQGNSAPDKSGLPSDRFSAERTGGSVSTLTIQRTQQEDSAVYLCASSLGMARGYNEQFFGPGTRLTVL.

The chain uses TRBV4-2 and TRBJ1-2; no definite D call. The CDR3 runs to 14 residues. Germline values: CDR1 LGHNA, CDR2 YNFKEQ. Trimming stripped 4 bases from V and 3 bases from J, with 12 bases between. CDR3 residues: CASSPGRLYYGYTF. The CDR3, as DNA: TGTGCCAGCAGCCCCGGGCGGCTCTACTATGGCTACACCTTC.

The sample holds many counts of this clonotype. The chain employs TRBV5-1 and TRBJ1-1, with TRBD1 as a possible D gene (5 bases). The CDR3 sequence is 15 residues long. V shed 3 bases and J shed 2 bases, with 14 bases lying between them. Germline V lookup: CDR1 SGHRS, CDR2 YFSETQ. The DNA of the CDR3 is TGCGCCAGCAGCTCCGTAAGGGGAGCAAACACTGAAGCTTTCTTT. Protein: CASSSVRGANTEAFF.

The V and J genes are TRBV29-1 and TRBJ1-2; 7 positions agree with TRBD1. Germline V gene data show CDR1 as SQVTM and CDR2 as ANQGSEA. With 7 bases clipped from V and 4 bases from J, the junction kept 3 bases outside the gene matches. The CDR3 contains 11 residues. DNA of the CDR3: TGCAGCGCTACAGGGGCCTATGGCTACACCTTC. It specifies CSATGAYGYTF.

The rearrangement links TRBV6-6 to TRBJ2-2; possible D gene TRBD2, 5 bases. The V gene lost 6 bases and the J gene lost 7 bases, with 12 bases spanning the gap. Germline values: CDR1 MNHNY, CDR2 SVGAGI (reference sequence). The CDR3 spans 13 residues. The CDR3: CASRPLGYGELFF. The CDR3 DNA is TGTGCCAGCAGGCCACTAGGCTACGGGGAGCTGTTTTTT.

This clonotype was observed a handful of times. The CDR3 bases are TGCGCCAGCAGCTTACGCCAGGCTGCGACAGATACGCAGTATTTT. It encodes CASSLRQAATDTQYF. This chain joins TRBV5-1 and TRBJ2-3; D remains unclear. The V end was cut by 2 bases, the J end by 3 bases, with 13 bases between. The CDR3 length is 15 residues. CDR1 is SGHRS, CDR2 YFSETQ, per germline.

In its sample, this clonotype was seen a few times. The chain recombines TRBV7-6 with TRBJ2-1; 12 bases match TRBD2. Trimming at V came to 2 bases and at J to 1 base, leaving 3 bases not matched to a gene. Germline-derived CDR1 and CDR2 are SGHVS and FNYEAQ. The CDR3 consists of 17 residues. The chain's CDR3 is CASSLLAGGYSYNEQFF. Written as DNA, the CDR3 is TGTGCCAGCAGCTTACTAGCGGGGGGGTATTCCTACAATGAGCAGTTCTTC.

V and J are TRBV6-2 or TRBV6-3 and TRBJ1-2; TRBD1 might be the D (5 bases). The CDR3 length is 13 residues. Trimming cost V 6 bases and J 6 bases, with 14 bases left between them. Looked up from germline, CDR1 is MNHEY and CDR2 is SVGEGT. This CDR3 reads CASSLEGFDGYTF. The DNA of the CDR3 is TGTGCCAGCAGCCTCGAGGGGTTTGATGGCTACACCTTC.

The chain uses TRBV2 and TRBJ2-6; D not certain. The CDR3 is 16 residues long. Germline V lookup: CDR1 SNHLY, CDR2 FYNNEI. V was trimmed by 3 bases and J by 2 bases, leaving 11 bases between them. CDR3 protein: CASSDPSMTGANVLTF. CDR3 DNA sequence: TGTGCCAGCAGTGACCCGTCAATGACTGGGGCCAACGTCCTGACTTTC.

This clonotype was recorded many times. The chain recombines TRBV5-1 with TRBJ2-7, with D possibly TRBD2 on 6 matching bases. Germline V gives CDR1 SGHRS, CDR2 YFSETQ. CDR3 length: 15 residues. V was trimmed by 0 bases and J by 3 bases, leaving 13 bases between them. The CDR3 DNA sequence: TGCGCCAGCAGCTTGGCCGGGCTAGCGAGCTACGAGCAGTACTTC. Its protein is CASSLAGLASYEQYF.

In this sample, this clonotype turned up a few times. The rearrangement links TRBV12-3 or TRBV12-4 to TRBJ1-4; unclear D gene. There are 12 residues in the CDR3. Trimming took 1 base from V and 7 from J, leaving 4 bases between them. Here the CDR3 DNA reads TGTGCCAGCAGTTTAGGGTTTGAAAAACTGTTTTTT. Amino acid sequence: CASSLGFEKLFF.

This sequence joins TRBV12-3 or TRBV12-4 and TRBJ1-2; D remains ambiguous. The germline V and J ends were trimmed by 3 bases and 8 bases, with 13 bases remaining between them. CDR3 length: 13 residues. CDR3 coding DNA: TGTGCCAGCAGTTTTGCCCAGGTATTGGGCTACACCTTC. Its protein is CASSFAQVLGYTF.